The rows below give T cell receptor beta chains drawn from one sample of a study of shared clonotypes between healthy human individuals. Generated by immunoSEQ multiplex PCR, the TCRdb table keeps only in-frame clones and is missing some. The sample holds 2.5 million or so clones, about 92% seen once. The sequencing sample was made of naive CD4+ T cells sorted from blood. The receptors here all came from a man between 18 and 35 years old in good health. CDR3s include the opening cysteine and the closing phenylalanine or tryptophan. The D gene is left open where the match is weak. The size field is filled for only some rows; it gives once, few, many or a size class.

cdr3_length,clone_size,v_call,j_call,d_call,cdr3_nt,cdr3_aa
19,once,TRBV5-1,TRBJ2-5,TRBD2,TGCGCCAGCAGCTTGGCCCCCGAAAACTTGCGGGAGTACCAAGAGACCCAGTACTTC,CASSLAPENLREYQETQYF
14,.,TRBV7-2,TRBJ2-7,TRBD2,TGTGCCAGCAGCTCGTCCGGGGGGGCCTACGAGCAGTACTTC,CASSSSGGAYEQYF
17,.,TRBV7-9,TRBJ2-1,.,TGTGCCAGCAGCTTCGGTGCTGTTGGGGCCCTCAACAATGAGCAGTTCTTC,CASSFGAVGALNNEQFF
18,.,TRBV9,TRBJ2-2,TRBD2,TGTGCCAGCAGCCCGCGGACTAGCGGGAGTTTGGGCACCGGGGAGCTGTTTTTT,CASSPRTSGSLGTGELFF
16,.,TRBV7-8,TRBJ2-7,.,TGTGCCAGCAGTTCCACGCGTGTGGGCACTACCTACGAGCAGTACTTC,CASSSTRVGTTYEQYF
13,.,TRBV2,TRBJ2-7,.,TGTGCCAGCGGGGCGGATAGCTCCTACGAGCAGTACTTC,CASGADSSYEQYF
15,.,TRBV5-6,TRBJ2-3,TRBD1,TGTGCCAGCAGCTTTAGGGACAGGGATACAGATACGCAGTATTTT,CASSFRDRDTDTQYF
14,.,TRBV2,TRBJ1-2,.,TGTGCCAGCAGGGATGCGGGTGTGGGCTATGGCTACACCTTC,CASRDAGVGYGYTF
16,.,TRBV2,TRBJ1-1,.,TGTGCCAGCAGTAGCGATCTTTTCAGGGCTAACACTGAAGCTTTCTTT,CASSSDLFRANTEAFF
14,once,TRBV10-3,TRBJ2-3,TRBD2,TGTGCCATCAGCCGCGGGAGGGTCTCAGATACGCAGTATTTT,CAISRGRVSDTQYF
14,.,TRBV9,TRBJ2-1,.,TGTGCCAGCAGCGTAGGAGCTCTATACAATGAGCAGTTCTTC,CASSVGALYNEQFF
14,.,TRBV19,TRBJ1-2,.,TGTGCCAGTAGTCTTACAGGCGGAAACTATGGCTACACCTTC,CASSLTGGNYGYTF
16,.,TRBV5-4,TRBJ2-2,.,TGTGCCAGCAGCCCCCGTGGTCAGAGGAACACCGGGGAGCTGTTTTTT,CASSPRGQRNTGELFF
14,.,TRBV7-9,TRBJ1-1,TRBD1,TGTGCCAGCAGTCCCAGACAGGGGTTAGCTGAAGCTTTCTTT,CASSPRQGLAEAFF
15,.,TRBV5-4,TRBJ2-3,.,TGTGCCAGCAGCTTGGTTGGCCGGGATTCAGATACGCAGTATTTT,CASSLVGRDSDTQYF
14,.,TRBV2,TRBJ2-5,.,TGTGCCAGCAGTCCGGACATCCACCAAGAGACCCAGTACTTC,CASSPDIHQETQYF
14,.,TRBV10-1,TRBJ2-5,TRBD2,TGCGCCACCCTCCTTGCGGGGGAGCAGGAGACCCAGTACTTC,CATLLAGEQETQYF